One and the same sample provided the 15 T cell receptor beta chains below, sequenced in a study of blood T cell repertoires in COVID-19. Using immunoSEQ multiplex PCR, the repertoire was profiled, and TCRdb retains in-frame clones only, with some absent. The sample shows around 210,000 clones, about nine tenths of them seen only once. The sequenced material came from peripheral blood. The receptors here all came from a woman aged 70-85 years with acute or convalescent COVID-19.

The CDR3 sequence is CASSFVGGIYGYTF. The CDR3 DNA sequence: TGTGCCAGCAGTTTTGTGGGGGGTATCTATGGCTACACCTTC. The rearrangement uses TRBV28 and TRBJ1-2, with a possible D match to TRBD1 (5 bases). The V end lost 3 bases, the J end lost 4 bases, and 12 bases lay between the germline ends. CDR3 size: 14 residues. Germline V gene sequence: CDR1 MDHEN, CDR2 SYDVKM.

This clone was recorded once. The chain joins TRBV2 to TRBJ1-6; 7 bases agree with TRBD1. The junction had 13 bases not matched to a gene; V was cut back by 6 bases and J by 8 bases. In germline, CDR1 is SNHLY, CDR2 FYNNEI. The CDR3 runs to 16 residues. The CDR3 DNA reads as TGTGCCAGCAGGCTCAGGGGGACTGGGAGCGATTCACCCCTCCACTTT. Amino acid sequence: CASRLRGTGSDSPLHF.

This clone has just one count. The V call is TRBV27, the J call TRBJ2-2, with a possible D match to TRBD1 (6 bases). The CDR3 is 15 residues long. Germline V CDR1 and CDR2: MNHEY, SMNVEV (reference sequence). Trimming pared 3 bases from V and 3 bases from J, leaving 11 bases between. CDR3 residues: CASSLLGQHTGELFF. The CDR3, as DNA: TGTGCCAGCAGTTTGCTAGGACAGCACACCGGGGAGCTGTTTTTT.

The chain couples TRBV7-9 to TRBJ2-5; perhaps TRBD2 as D (5 bases). The CDR3 covers 14 residues. Germline V gene lookup returns CDR1 SEHNR and CDR2 FQNEAQ (reference sequence). The V end was cut by 0 bases, the J end by 5 bases, with 10 bases between. CDR3 residues: CASSLAHPGETQYF. CDR3 nucleotides: TGTGCCAGCAGCTTAGCACATCCGGGGGAGACCCAGTACTTC.

The V and J genes are TRBV6-5 and TRBJ2-7; the D gene is possibly TRBD2 (6 bases). V was pared by 4 bases and J by 6 bases, with 10 bases between. The CDR3 consists of 12 residues. Germline loops: CDR1 MNHEY, CDR2 SVGAGI. CDR3 nucleotide sequence: TGTGCCAGCAGTTCCCTCGGGGGCGAGCAGTACTTC. Protein sequence: CASSSLGGEQYF.

This sequence joins TRBV29-1 and TRBJ2-2, with 12 bases fitting TRBD1. Germline CDR1 reads SQVTM; CDR2 reads ANQGSEA. The trim removed 4 bases at V and 8 bases at J, leaving 11 bases unmatched. CDR3 length equals 16 residues. CDR3 amino acids: CSVARDRGRPGGELFF. The CDR3, as DNA: TGCAGCGTTGCCCGGGACAGGGGGCGGCCGGGTGGGGAGCTGTTTTTT.

This chain links TRBV4-2 with TRBJ2-2, with D possibly matching TRBD1 (5 bases). Trimming cost V 0 bases and J 0 bases, with 5 bases left between them. CDR3 length: 15 residues. Germline V lookup: CDR1 LGHNA, CDR2 YNFKEQ. The CDR3: CASSQEGANTGELFF. The CDR3 nucleotides read TGTGCCAGCAGCCAAGAAGGGGCGAACACCGGGGAGCTGTTTTTT.

The chain employs TRBV7-2 and TRBJ2-2; the match to TRBD2 covers 7 bases. V dropped 7 bases and J dropped 10; count of bases not matched to a gene: 15. Germline lookup yields CDR1 SGHTA and CDR2 FQGNSA. This CDR3 has 15 residues. The DNA for the CDR3 is TGTGCCAGCAACCGACTGGGGAGGGGACGGGCGGAGCTGTTTTTT. Translated: CASNRLGRGRAELFF.

A single count supports this clone. The gene calls are TRBV7-2 and TRBJ2-2, with D possibly TRBD1 on 5 matching bases. The CDR3 covers 15 residues. The V gene lost 5 bases and the J gene lost 9 bases, with 19 bases spanning the gap. The germline CDR1 and CDR2 sequences are SGHTA and FQGNSA. CDR3 loop: CASSARPGRERELFF. CDR3 nucleotides: TGTGCCAGCAGCGCTCGGCCGGGCAGGGAAAGGGAGCTGTTTTTT.

The chain joins TRBV11-1 to TRBJ2-3; 12 bases line up with TRBD2. This CDR3 region has 16 residues. Unmatched junction bases numbered 5, after V lost 4 bases and J lost 3 bases. CDR1 SGHAT and CDR2 FQDESV come from the germline V gene (reference sequence). In DNA, the CDR3 is TGTGCCAGCAGCTCTAGCGGGGGGGCTTGGACAGATACGCAGTATTTT. This sequence encodes CASSSSGGAWTDTQYF.

The chain recombines TRBV11-3 with TRBJ2-6, with TRBD2 as a possible D gene (6 bases). The ends were cut back, 2 bases at V and 0 bases at J, with 11 bases in the middle. The CDR3 contains 17 residues. Looked up from germline, CDR1 is SGHNT and CDR2 is YENEEA. Here the CDR3 reads CASSLLGGTSGANVLTF. CDR3 in DNA: TGTGCCAGCAGCTTATTGGGGGGAACCTCTGGGGCCAACGTCCTGACTTTC. Together with reference TRBV11-3 and TRBJ2-6, the CDR3 gives the full variable domain: EAGVVQSPRYKIIEKKQPVAFWCNPISGHNTLYWYLQNLGQGPELLIRYENEEAVDDSQLPKDRFSAERLKGVDSTLKIQPAELGDSAVYLCASSLLGGTSGANVLTFGAGSRLTVL.

This chain's CDR3 is CATSEPGLETQYF. The CDR3 nucleotides read TGTGCCACCAGTGAGCCAGGGTTAGAGACCCAGTACTTC. The V and J genes are TRBV24-1 and TRBJ2-5; weak D call: TRBD1 (5 bases). Per the germline V gene, CDR1 is KGHDR and CDR2 is SFDVKD. The CDR3 covers 13 residues. Trimming stripped 4 bases from V and 4 bases from J, with 9 bases between.

In this sample, this clone turned up a few times. The genes are TRBV5-1 and TRBJ1-1; no definite D call. The V gene lost 1 base and the J gene lost 0 bases, with 7 bases spanning the gap. CDR3 length equals 14 residues. The germline gives CDR1 SGHRS, CDR2 YFSETQ. CDR3 loop: CASSLYAMNTEAFF. CDR3 sequence (DNA): TGCGCCAGCAGCTTGTACGCTATGAACACTGAAGCTTTCTTT.

In this sample, this clone turned up once. The chain has TRBV18 and TRBJ1-1, with TRBD1 identical over 8 bases. This CDR3 comprises 15 residues. The trim removed 0 bases at V and 5 bases at J, leaving 5 bases unmatched. Germline loops: CDR1 KGHSH, CDR2 LQKENI. The CDR3 region is CASSPPTGAWTEAFF. CDR3 DNA sequence: TGTGCCAGCTCACCACCGACAGGGGCCTGGACTGAAGCTTTCTTT.

This sequence joins TRBV9 and TRBJ1-2, with a possible D match to TRBD1 (6 bases). The CDR3 is made up of 13 amino acids. Germline V gene lookup returns CDR1 SGDLS and CDR2 YYNGEE. V lost 1 base and J 8 bases, leaving 12 bases between the germline ends. This CDR3 reads CASSVQGRGGYTF. The CDR3 nucleotides read TGTGCCAGCAGCGTACAGGGGCGCGGAGGCTACACCTTC.